What follows is one T cell receptor beta chain and its context. Its antigen is as yet unknown. This entry belongs to a study of Ad26.COV2.S vaccination and SARS-CoV-2 variants. Study observations and caveats: Non-spike TCR breadth did not differ much between vaccine and placebo recipients. Vaccine recipients surpassed placebo recipients in spike-specific TCR breadth. Spike-specific CD8+ and CD4+ T cell responses reportedly showed substantial breadth after vaccination. In TCR breadth and depth analyses, total T cell responses may have been underestimated.

Here immunoSEQ multiplex PCR was the method, and the copy in TCRdb shows in-frame clones only, minus some. The table lists more than 150,000 clones, about 83% of them singletons, with more than 4.5% in the top ten. The clonotype comes from a human donor who had recovered from COVID-19. The sequencing here drew on peripheral blood, taken after recovery from COVID-19.

The DNA for the CDR3 is TGTGCCAGCAGTCACCAGGGAACCAATGAAAAACTGTTTTTT. Translation: CASSHQGTNEKLFF. This sequence joins TRBV28 and TRBJ1-4, with D perhaps matching TRBD1 (5 bases). Germline CDR1 is MDHEN and CDR2 is SYDVKM. V was cut by 5 bases and J by 5 bases, with 12 bases left in between. The CDR3 covers 14 residues. Filled out from reference TRBV28 and TRBJ1-4, the complete variable domain reads DVKVTQSSRYLVKRTGEKVFLECVQDMDHENMFWYRQDPGLGLRLIYFSYDVKMKEKGDIPEGYSVSREKKERFSLILESASTNQTSMYLCASSHQGTNEKLFFGSGTQLSVL.